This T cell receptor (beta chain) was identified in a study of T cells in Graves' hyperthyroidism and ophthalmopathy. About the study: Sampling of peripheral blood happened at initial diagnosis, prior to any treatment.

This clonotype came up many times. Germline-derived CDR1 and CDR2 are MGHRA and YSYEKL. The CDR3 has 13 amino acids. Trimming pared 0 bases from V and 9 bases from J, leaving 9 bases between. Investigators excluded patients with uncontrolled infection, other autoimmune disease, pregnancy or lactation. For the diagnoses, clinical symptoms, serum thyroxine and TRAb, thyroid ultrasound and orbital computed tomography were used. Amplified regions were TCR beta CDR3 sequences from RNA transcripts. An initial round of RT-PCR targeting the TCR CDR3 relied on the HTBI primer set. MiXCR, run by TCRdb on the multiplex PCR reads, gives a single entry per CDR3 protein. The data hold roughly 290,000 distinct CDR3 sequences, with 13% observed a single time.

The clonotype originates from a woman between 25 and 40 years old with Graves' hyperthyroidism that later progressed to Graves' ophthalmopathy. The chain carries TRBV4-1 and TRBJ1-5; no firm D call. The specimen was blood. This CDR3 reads CASSQDLNWPQHF. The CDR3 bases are TGCGCCAGCAGCCAAGATCTTAATTGGCCCCAGCATTTT.